This TCR beta chain was captured by sequencing in a study of CD8+ T cells in alopecia areata. The authors extracted RNA and reverse transcribed it into cDNA as the sequencing template. Generated by immunoSEQ multiplex PCR, the TCRdb table keeps only in-frame clones and is missing some. The sample lists approximately 120,000 clones, roughly 50% occurring once. V lost 6 bases to trimming and J lost 9 bases, with 24 bases between them. CDR1 is MNHEY and CDR2 is SMNVEV in the germline V gene (reference sequence). The CDR3 is 16 residues long. Study-level points and caveats: Compared with normal scalp, lesional scalp had higher clonality and more expanded CD8+ clones.

A note on this clone: Its specificity is not known.

Sequenced: NKG2D-low CD8+ T cells sorted from blood. The source of this sequence is a human donor with alopecia areata. This chain connects TRBV27 to TRBJ2-1, with D unclear. The chain's CDR3 is CASSLTVEGPFGEQFF. The CDR3 coding sequence is TGTGCCAGCAGCCTTACCGTGGAAGGGCCCTTCGGTGAGCAGTTCTTC.